This record concerns one T cell receptor (beta chain) sequence. The entry originates in a study of blood T cell repertoires in COVID-19. Data came from immunoSEQ multiplex PCR; TCRdb stores just in-frame clones and leaves some out. The table shows about 150,000 clones, with 86% occurring only once. Losses at the gene ends were 4 bases for V and 6 bases for J; bases not matched to a gene: 13. The CDR3 runs to 17 residues. The germline V gene encodes CDR1 LGHNA and CDR2 YNFKEQ. Sequencing was done on a sample of PBMCs or T cells enriched from blood (not recorded which). This TCR was sampled from a man between 45 and 60 years old who had recovered from COVID-19. The chain has TRBV4-2 and TRBJ2-1; 9 bases match TRBD2. The CDR3 nucleotides are TGTGCCAGCAGCCTCGGGACTAGCAAAGGAGAGGGCAATGAGCAGTTCTTC. This sequence encodes CASSLGTSKGEGNEQFF.